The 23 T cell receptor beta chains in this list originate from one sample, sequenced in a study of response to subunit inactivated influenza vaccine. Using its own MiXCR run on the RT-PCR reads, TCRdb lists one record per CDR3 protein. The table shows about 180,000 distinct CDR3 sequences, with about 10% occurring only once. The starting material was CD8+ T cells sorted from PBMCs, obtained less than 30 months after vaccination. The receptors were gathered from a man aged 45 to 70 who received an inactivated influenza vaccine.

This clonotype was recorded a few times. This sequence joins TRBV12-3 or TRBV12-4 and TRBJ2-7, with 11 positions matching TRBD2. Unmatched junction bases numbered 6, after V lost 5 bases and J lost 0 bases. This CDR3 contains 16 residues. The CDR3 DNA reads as TGTGCCAGCAGTCCCGGACTAGCGGGTTACTCCTACGAGCAGTACTTC. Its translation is CASSPGLAGYSYEQYF.

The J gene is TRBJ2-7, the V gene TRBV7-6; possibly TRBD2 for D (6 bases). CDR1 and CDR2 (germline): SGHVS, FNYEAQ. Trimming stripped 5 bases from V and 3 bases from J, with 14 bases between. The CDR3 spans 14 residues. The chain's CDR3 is CASSPRDSGYEQYF. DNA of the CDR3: TGTGCCAGCAGCCCCCGGGATAGCGGCTACGAGCAGTACTTC.

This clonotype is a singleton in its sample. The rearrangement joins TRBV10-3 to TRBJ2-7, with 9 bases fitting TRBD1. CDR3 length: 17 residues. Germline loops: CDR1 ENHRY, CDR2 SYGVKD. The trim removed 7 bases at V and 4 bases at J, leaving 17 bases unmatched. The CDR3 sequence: CAINSGLVGTGLYEQYF. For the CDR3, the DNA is TGTGCCATCAACAGTGGGTTGGTAGGGACAGGGCTGTACGAGCAGTACTTC.

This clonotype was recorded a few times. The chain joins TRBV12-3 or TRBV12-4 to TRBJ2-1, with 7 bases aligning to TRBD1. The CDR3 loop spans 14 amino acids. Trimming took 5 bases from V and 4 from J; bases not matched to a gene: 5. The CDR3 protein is CASSLTQGYNEQFF. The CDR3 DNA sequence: TGTGCCAGCAGTCTAACACAGGGGTACAATGAGCAGTTCTTC.

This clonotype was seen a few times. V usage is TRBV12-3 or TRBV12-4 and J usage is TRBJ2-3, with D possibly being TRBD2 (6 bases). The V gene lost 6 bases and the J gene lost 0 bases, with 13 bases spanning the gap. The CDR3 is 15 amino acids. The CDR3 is CASRAPGLSTDTQYF. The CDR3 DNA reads TGTGCCAGCAGAGCCCCGGGACTTAGCACAGATACGCAGTATTTT.

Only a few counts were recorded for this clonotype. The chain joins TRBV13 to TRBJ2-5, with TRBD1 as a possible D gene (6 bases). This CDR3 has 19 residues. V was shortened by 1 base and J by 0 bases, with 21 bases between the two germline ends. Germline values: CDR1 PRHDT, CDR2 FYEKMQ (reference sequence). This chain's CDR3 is CASSLAPARGTGDQETQYF. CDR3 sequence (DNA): TGTGCCAGCAGCTTAGCCCCGGCTAGGGGGACCGGTGACCAAGAGACCCAGTACTTC.

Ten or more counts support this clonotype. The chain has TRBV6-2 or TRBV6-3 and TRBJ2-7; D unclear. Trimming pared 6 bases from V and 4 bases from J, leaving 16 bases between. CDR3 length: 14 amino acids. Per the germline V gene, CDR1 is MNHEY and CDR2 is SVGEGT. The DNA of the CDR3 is TGTGCCAGCAGCCCCCTCCGGAGCGAATACGAGCAGTACTTC. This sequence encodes CASSPLRSEYEQYF.

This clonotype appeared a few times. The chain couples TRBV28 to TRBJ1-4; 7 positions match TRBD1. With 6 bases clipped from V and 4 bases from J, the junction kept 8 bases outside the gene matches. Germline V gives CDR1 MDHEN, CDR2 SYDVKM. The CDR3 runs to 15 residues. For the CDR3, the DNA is TGTGCCAGCAGACGCGACAGGGATCTTAATGAAAAACTGTTTTTT. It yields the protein CASRRDRDLNEKLFF.

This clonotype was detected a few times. Here the CDR3 reads CASSLKRELLNEQFF. The CDR3, as DNA: TGTGCCAGCAGCTTGAAGCGGGAACTTCTCAATGAGCAGTTCTTC. The genes are TRBV5-6 and TRBJ2-1; 7 nucleotides match TRBD2. Germline V CDR1 and CDR2: SGHDT, YYEEEE. CDR3 length: 15 amino acids. The V segment lost 1 base and the J segment 6 bases; nucleotides outside the gene matches: 7.

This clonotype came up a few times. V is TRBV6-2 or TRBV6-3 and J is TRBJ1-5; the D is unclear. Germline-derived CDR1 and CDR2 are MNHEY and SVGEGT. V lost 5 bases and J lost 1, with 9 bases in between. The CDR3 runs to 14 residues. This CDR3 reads CASSQYNSNQPQHF. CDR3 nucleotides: TGTGCCAGCAGTCAATACAACAGCAATCAGCCCCAGCATTTT.

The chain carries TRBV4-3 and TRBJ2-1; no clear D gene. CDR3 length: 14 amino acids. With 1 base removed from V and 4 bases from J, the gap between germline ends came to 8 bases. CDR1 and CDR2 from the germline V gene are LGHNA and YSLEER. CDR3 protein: CASSQGVGYNEQFF. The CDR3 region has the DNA TGCGCCAGCAGCCAAGGGGTGGGTTACAATGAGCAGTTCTTC.

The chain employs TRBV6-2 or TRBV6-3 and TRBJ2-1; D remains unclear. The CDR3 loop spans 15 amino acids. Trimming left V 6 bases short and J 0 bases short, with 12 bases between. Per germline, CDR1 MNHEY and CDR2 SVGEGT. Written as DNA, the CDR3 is TGTGCCAGCAGCGTCGGGTTAGCCTCCTACAATGAGCAGTTCTTC. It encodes CASSVGLASYNEQFF.

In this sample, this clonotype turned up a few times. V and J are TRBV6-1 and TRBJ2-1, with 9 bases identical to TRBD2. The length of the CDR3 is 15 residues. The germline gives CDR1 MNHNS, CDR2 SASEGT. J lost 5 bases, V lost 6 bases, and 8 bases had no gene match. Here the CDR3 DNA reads TGTGCCAGCAGCCCTCTAGCGGGGTTTAACAATGAGCAGTTCTTC. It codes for CASSPLAGFNNEQFF.

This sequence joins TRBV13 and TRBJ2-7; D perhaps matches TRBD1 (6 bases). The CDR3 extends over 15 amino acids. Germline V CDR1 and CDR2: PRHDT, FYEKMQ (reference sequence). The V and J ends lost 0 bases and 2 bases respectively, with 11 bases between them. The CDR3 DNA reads TGTGCCAGCAGCTTAGGACAGGGAAGTACCTACGAGCAGTACTTC. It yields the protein CASSLGQGSTYEQYF.

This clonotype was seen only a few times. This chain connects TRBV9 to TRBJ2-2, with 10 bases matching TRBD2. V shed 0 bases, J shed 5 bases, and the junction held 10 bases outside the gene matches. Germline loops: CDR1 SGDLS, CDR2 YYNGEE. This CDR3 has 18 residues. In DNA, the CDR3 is TGTGCCAGCAGCGTAGATTCAGGAGCGGGAGGGTGGACCGGGGAGCTGTTTTTT. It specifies CASSVDSGAGGWTGELFF.

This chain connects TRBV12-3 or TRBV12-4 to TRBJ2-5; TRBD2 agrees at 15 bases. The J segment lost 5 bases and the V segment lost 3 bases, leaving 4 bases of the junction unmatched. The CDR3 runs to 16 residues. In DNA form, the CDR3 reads TGTGCCAGCAGTTTCCGGACTAGCGGGGGGGAGGAGACCCAGTACTTC. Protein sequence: CASSFRTSGGEETQYF.

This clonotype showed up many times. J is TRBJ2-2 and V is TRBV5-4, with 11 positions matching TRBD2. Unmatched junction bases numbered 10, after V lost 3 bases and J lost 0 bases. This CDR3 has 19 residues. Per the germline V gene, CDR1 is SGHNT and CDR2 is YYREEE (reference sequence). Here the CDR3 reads CASSSPGLAVFANTGELFF. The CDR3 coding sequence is TGTGCCAGCAGCTCCCCGGGACTAGCGGTCTTCGCGAACACCGGGGAGCTGTTTTTT.

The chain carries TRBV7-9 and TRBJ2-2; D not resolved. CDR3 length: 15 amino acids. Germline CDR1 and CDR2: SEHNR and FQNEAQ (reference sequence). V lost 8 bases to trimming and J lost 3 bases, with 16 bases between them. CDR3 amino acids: CASPSNVGYTGELFF. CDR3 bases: TGTGCCAGCCCGTCCAATGTGGGTTACACCGGGGAGCTGTTTTTT.

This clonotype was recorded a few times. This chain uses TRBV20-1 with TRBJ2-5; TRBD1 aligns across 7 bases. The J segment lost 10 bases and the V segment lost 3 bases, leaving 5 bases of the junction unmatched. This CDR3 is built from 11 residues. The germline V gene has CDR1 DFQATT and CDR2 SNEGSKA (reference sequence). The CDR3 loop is CSASGPGGQYF. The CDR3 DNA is TGCAGTGCTAGCGGCCCAGGGGGCCAGTACTTC.

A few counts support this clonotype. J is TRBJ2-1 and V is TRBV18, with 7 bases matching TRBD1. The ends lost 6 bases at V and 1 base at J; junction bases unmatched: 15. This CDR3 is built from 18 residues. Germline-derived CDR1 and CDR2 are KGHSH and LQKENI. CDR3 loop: CASSPRNSDRSSYNEQFF. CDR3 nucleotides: TGTGCCAGCTCCCCCCGTAATTCGGACAGGTCTTCCTACAATGAGCAGTTCTTC.

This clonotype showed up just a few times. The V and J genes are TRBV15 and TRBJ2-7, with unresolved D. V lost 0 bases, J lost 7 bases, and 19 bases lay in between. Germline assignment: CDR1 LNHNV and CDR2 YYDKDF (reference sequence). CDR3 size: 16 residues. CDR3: CATSRESARPNGEQYF. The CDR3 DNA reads TGTGCCACCAGCAGAGAGTCCGCACGGCCGAATGGGGAGCAGTACTTC.

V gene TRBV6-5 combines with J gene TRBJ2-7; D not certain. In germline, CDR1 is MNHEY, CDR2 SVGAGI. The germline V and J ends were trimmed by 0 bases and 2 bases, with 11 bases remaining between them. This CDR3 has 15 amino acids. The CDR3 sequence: CASSYSIVHPYEQYF. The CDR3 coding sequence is TGTGCCAGCAGTTACTCGATCGTGCACCCCTACGAGCAGTACTTC.

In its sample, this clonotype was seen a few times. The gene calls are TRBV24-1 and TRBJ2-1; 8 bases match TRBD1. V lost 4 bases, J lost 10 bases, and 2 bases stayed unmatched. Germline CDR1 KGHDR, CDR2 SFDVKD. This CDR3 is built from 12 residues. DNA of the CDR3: TGTGCCACCAGTGAGTACAGGGGGGAGCAGTTCTTC. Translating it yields CATSEYRGEQFF.